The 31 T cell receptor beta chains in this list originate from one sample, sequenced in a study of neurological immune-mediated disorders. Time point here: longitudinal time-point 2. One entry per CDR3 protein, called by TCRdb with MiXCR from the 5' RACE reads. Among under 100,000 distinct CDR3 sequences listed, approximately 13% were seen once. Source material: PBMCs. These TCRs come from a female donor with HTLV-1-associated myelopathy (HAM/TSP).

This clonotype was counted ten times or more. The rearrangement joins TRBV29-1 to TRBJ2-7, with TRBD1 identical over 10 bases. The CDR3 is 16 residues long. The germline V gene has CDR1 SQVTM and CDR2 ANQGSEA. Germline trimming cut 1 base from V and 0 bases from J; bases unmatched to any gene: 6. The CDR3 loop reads CSVEGGQGFNSYEQYF. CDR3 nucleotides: TGCAGCGTTGAAGGGGGACAGGGGTTCAACTCCTACGAGCAGTACTTC.

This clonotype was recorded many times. The CDR3 here is CATSRELDSSYGYTF. In DNA, the CDR3 is TGTGCCACCAGCAGAGAGCTCGACAGCTCCTATGGCTACACCTTC. The gene calls are TRBV15 and TRBJ1-2; the D gene is possibly TRBD1 (5 bases). The CDR3 has 15 amino acids. Trimming removed 0 bases from V and 4 bases from J, with 12 bases in between. Germline lookup yields CDR1 LNHNV and CDR2 YYDKDF (reference sequence).

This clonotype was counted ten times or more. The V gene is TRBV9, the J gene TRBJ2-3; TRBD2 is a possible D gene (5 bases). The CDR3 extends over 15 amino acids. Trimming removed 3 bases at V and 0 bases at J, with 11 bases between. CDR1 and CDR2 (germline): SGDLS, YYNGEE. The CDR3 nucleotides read TGTGCCAGCAGCGCTTACGGGATAAGCACAGATACGCAGTATTTT. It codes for CASSAYGISTDTQYF.

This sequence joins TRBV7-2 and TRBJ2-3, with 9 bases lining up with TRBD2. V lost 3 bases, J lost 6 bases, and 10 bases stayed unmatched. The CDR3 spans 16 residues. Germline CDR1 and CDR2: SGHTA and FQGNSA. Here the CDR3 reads CASSFMSRGGEDTQYF. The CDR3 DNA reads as TGTGCCAGCAGCTTTATGTCTCGCGGGGGGGAGGATACGCAGTATTTT.

The CDR3 reads CSANSEDRYPYNEQFF. CDR3 sequence (DNA): TGCAGTGCTAATAGCGAGGACAGGTACCCCTACAATGAGCAGTTCTTC. J is TRBJ2-1 and V is TRBV20-1; TRBD1 aligns across 7 bases. V dropped 4 bases and J dropped 2; count of bases not matched to a gene: 11. This CDR3 comprises 16 residues. Per the germline V gene, CDR1 is DFQATT and CDR2 is SNEGSKA (reference sequence).

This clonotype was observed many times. The CDR3 region has the DNA TGTGCCAGCAGCGTAGATGGTAGCGGGGGACACGGGGAGCTGTTTTTT. Its translation is CASSVDGSGGHGELFF. The chain uses TRBV9 and TRBJ2-2; 9 nucleotides match TRBD2. There are 16 residues in the CDR3. Germline V lookup: CDR1 SGDLS, CDR2 YYNGEE. Trimming at V came to 0 bases and at J to 7 bases, leaving 7 bases not matched to a gene.

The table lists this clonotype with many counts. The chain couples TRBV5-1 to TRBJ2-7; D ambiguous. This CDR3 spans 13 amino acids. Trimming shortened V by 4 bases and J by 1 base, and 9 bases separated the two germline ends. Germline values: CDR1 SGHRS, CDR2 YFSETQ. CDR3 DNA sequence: TGCGCCAGCAGCCCCGGACCGTCCTACGAGCAGTACTTC. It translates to CASSPGPSYEQYF.

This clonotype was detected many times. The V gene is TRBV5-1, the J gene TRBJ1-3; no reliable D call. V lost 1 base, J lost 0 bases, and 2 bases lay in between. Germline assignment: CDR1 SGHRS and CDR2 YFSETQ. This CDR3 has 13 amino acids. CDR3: CASSLYSGNTIYF. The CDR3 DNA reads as TGCGCCAGCAGCTTGTACTCTGGAAACACCATATATTTT.

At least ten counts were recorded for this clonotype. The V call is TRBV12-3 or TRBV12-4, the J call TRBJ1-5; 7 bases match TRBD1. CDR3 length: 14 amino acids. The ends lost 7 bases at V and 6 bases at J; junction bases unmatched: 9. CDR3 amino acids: CASTADRVGQPQHF. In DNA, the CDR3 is TGTGCCAGCACCGCTGACAGGGTTGGTCAGCCCCAGCATTTT.

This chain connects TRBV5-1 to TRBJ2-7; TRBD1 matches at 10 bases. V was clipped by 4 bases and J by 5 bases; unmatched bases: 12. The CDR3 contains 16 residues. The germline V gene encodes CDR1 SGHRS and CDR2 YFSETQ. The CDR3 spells CASSGRDRGPWDEQYF. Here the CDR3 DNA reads TGCGCCAGCAGCGGCCGGGACAGGGGACCCTGGGACGAGCAGTACTTC.

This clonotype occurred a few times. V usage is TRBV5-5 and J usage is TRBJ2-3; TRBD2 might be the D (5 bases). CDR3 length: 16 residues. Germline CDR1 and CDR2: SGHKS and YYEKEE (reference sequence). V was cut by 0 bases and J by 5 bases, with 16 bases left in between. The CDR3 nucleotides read TGTGCCAGCAGCTTGGTCGGTAGCGCAAGGGTAGATACGCAGTATTTT. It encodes CASSLVGSARVDTQYF.

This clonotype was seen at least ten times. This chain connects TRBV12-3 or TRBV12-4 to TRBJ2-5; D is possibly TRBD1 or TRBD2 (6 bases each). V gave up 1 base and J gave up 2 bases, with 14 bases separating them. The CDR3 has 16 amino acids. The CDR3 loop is CASSLVGGGSQETQYF. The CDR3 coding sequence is TGTGCCAGCAGTTTAGTGGGGGGCGGCTCTCAAGAGACCCAGTACTTC.

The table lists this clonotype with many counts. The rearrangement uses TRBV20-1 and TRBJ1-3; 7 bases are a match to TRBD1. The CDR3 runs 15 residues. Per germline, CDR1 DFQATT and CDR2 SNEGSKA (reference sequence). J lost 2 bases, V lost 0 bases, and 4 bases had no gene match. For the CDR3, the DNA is TGCAGTGCTAGAGATCCCAGGGGGGCTGGAAACACCATATATTTT. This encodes CSARDPRGAGNTIYF.

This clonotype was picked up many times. The CDR3 DNA follows: TGTGCCATCAGTATGTCCTTGAACGGTGAAAAACTGTTTTTT. It codes for CAISMSLNGEKLFF. This chain links TRBV10-3 with TRBJ1-4; D is unclear. Germline V gene lookup returns CDR1 ENHRY and CDR2 SYGVKD. Trimming shortened V by 5 bases and J by 7 bases, and 14 bases separated the two germline ends. This CDR3 has 14 residues.

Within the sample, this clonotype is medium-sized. This CDR3 reads CASRTTAGTGRNEQYF. The CDR3, as DNA: TGCGCCAGCAGAACAACCGCCGGGACAGGGCGTAACGAGCAGTACTTC. The rearrangement joins TRBV5-1 to TRBJ2-7, with TRBD1 matching over 9 bases. Germline V CDR1 and CDR2: SGHRS, YFSETQ. The CDR3 runs to 16 residues. V shed 5 bases and J 5 bases; nucleotides not matched to a gene: 14.

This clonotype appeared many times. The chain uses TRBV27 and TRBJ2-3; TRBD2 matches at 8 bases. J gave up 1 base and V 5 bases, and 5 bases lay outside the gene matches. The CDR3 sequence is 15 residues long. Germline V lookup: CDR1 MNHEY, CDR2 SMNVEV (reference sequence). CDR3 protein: CASSPTGGGTDTQYF. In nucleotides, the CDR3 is TGTGCCAGCAGTCCGACGGGGGGGGGCACAGATACGCAGTATTTT.

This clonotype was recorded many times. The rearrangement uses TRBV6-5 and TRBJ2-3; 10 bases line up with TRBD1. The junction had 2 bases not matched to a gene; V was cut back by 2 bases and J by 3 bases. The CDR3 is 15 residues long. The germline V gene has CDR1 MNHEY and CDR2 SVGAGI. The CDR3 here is CASSYGTGETDTQYF. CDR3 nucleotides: TGTGCCAGCAGTTACGGGACAGGGGAGACAGATACGCAGTATTTT.

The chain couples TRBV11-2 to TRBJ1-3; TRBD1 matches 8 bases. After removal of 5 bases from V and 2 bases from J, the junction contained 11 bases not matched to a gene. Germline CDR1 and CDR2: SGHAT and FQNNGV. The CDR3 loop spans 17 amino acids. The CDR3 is CASSKSPGGATGNTIYF. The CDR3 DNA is TGTGCCAGCAGCAAGAGTCCAGGGGGCGCGACTGGAAACACCATATATTTT.

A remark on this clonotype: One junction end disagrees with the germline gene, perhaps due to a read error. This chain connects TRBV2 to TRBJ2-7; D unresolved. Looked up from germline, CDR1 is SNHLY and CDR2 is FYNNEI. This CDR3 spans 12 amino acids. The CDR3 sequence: CASSEGSYEHYF. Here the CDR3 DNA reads TGTGCCAGCAGTGAAGGCTCCTACGAGCATTACTTC. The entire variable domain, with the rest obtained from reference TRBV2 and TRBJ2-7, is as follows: EPEVTQTPSHQVTQMGQEVILRCVPISNHLYFYWYRQILGQKVEFLVSFYNNEISEKSEIFDDQFSVERPDGSNFTLKIRSTKLEDSAMYFCASSEGSYEHYFGPGTRLTVT.

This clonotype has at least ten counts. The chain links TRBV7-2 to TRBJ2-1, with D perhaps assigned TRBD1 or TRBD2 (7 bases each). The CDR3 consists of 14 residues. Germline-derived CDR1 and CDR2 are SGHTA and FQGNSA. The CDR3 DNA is TGTGCAGACCTCAGGGGGGGTCCCTACAATGAGCAGTTCTTC. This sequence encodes CADLRGGPYNEQFF.

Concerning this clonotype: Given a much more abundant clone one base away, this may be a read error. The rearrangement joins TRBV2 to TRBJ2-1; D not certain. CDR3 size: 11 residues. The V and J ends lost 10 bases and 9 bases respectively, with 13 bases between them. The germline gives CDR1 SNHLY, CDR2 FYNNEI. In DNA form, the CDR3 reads TGTGCCAACAGACTCATAGCTGAGCAGTTCTTC. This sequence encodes CANRLIAEQFF.

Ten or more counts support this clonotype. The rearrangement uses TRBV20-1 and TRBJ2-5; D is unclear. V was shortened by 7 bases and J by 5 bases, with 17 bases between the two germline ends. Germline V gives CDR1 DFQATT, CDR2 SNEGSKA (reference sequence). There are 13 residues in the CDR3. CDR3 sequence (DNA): TGCAGTGGTGTACAGAGAGAAAGCGAGACCCAGTACTTC. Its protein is CSGVQRESETQYF.

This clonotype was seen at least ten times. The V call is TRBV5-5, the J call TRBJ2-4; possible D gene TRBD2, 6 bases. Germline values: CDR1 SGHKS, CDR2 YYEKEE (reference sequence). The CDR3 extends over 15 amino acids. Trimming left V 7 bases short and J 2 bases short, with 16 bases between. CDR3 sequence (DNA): TGTGCCAGCCACAGCCCAGCGGGTCCCAAAAACATTCAGTACTTC. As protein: CASHSPAGPKNIQYF.

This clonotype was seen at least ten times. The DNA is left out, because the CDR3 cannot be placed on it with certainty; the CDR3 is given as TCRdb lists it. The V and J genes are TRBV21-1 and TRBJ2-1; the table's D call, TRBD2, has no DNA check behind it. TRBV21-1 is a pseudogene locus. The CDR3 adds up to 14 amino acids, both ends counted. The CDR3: CASSLWGGGNEQFF.

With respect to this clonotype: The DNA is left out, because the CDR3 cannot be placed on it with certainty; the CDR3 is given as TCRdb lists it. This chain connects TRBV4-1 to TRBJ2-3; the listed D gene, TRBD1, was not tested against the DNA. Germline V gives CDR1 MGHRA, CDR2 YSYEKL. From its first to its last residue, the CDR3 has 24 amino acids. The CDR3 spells CASSFYICSARDSFGQGDTDTQYF.

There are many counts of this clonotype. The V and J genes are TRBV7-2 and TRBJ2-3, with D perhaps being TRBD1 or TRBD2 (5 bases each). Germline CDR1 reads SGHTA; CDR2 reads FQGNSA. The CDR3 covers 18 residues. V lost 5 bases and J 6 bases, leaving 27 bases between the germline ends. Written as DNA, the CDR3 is TGTGCCAGCAGCCCTTCTCCACCGGGGCTACCCTTGGGCGATACGCAGTATTTT. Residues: CASSPSPPGLPLGDTQYF.

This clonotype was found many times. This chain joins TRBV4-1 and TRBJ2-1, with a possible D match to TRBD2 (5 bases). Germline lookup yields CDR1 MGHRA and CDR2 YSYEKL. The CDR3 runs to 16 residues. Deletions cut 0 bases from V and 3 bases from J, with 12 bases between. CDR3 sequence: CASSQDPRGSYNEQFF. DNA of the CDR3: TGCGCCAGCAGCCAAGACCCAAGAGGGAGCTACAATGAGCAGTTCTTC.

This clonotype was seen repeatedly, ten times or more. The DNA for the CDR3 is TGCAGTGCTAGTAGGGGCTACGGGGTCTCTGGAAACACCATATATTTT. Amino acids: CSASRGYGVSGNTIYF. The J gene is TRBJ1-3, the V gene TRBV20-1; maybe TRBD1 (5 bases). With 3 bases removed from V and 0 bases from J, the gap between germline ends came to 15 bases. CDR1 and CDR2 (germline): DFQATT, SNEGSKA (reference sequence). The CDR3 loop spans 16 amino acids.

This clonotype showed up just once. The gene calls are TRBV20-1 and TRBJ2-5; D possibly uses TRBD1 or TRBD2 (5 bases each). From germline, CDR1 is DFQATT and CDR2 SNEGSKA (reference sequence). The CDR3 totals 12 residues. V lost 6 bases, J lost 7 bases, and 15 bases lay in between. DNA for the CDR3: TGCAGTGCCGGGGACGGTTCCGTGACCCAGTACTTC. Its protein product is CSAGDGSVTQYF.

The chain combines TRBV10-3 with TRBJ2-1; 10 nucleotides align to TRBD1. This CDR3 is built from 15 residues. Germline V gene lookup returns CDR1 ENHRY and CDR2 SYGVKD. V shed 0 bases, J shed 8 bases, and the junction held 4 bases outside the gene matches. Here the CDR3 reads CAISESTGTGDEQFF. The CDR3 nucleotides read TGTGCCATCAGTGAGTCGACCGGGACAGGGGATGAGCAGTTCTTC.

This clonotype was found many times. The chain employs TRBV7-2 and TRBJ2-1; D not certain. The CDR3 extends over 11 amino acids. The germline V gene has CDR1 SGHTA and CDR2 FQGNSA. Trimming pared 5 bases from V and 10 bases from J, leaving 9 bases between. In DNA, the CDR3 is TGTGCCAGCAGCCCGGGCCGAGAGCAGTTCTTC. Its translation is CASSPGREQFF.